Listed below are T cell receptor beta chains from one sample, sequenced in a study of regulatory dendritic cells for organ transplantation. Generated by immunoSEQ multiplex PCR, the TCRdb table keeps only in-frame clones and is missing some. Of 5,500 to 7,000 clones in the sample, around 60% are singletons; the top ten hold roughly 11%. Sequencing was done on a sample of memory CD8+ T cells from blood. Receptors were obtained from a human donor in good health. Both conserved end residues are part of each CDR3. D genes are given only for firm matches. Size tells how often a clone was seen (once, few, many) or the class of an expanded clone, and some rows leave it out.

J: TRBJ1-1; D: -; V: TRBV10-1; size: few; DNA: TGCGCCAGCAGTGTATTGTTGACAGTGAACACTGAAGCTTTCTTT; CDR3: CASSVLLTVNTEAFF
J: TRBJ1-5; D: -; V: TRBV6-5; size: few; DNA: TGTGCCAGCAGGTCAGGGAGGAGCAATCAGCCCCAGCATTTT; CDR3: CASRSGRSNQPQHF
J: TRBJ2-7; D: -; V: TRBV5-6; size: -; DNA: TGTGCCAGCAGCTTGTGGACAGAGGACGAGCAGTACTTC; CDR3: CASSLWTEDEQYF
J: TRBJ1-5; D: TRBD1; V: TRBV4-1; size: -; DNA: TGCGCCAGCAGCCAACTCCAAGGACAGGGTTTTCAGCCCCAGCATTTT; CDR3: CASSQLQGQGFQPQHF
J: TRBJ2-1; D: TRBD2; V: TRBV11-1; size: -; DNA: TGTGCCAGCAGCTTGGGGACTAGCGGGGGGGAATACAATGAGCAGTTCTTC; CDR3: CASSLGTSGGEYNEQFF
J: TRBJ2-2; D: -; V: TRBV7-9; size: -; DNA: TGTGCCAGCAGCCTAACCCCCGGTACCGGGGAGCTGTTTTTT; CDR3: CASSLTPGTGELFF
J: TRBJ1-2; D: TRBD1; V: TRBV27; size: medium-sized; DNA: TGTGCCAGCAGTTTGGGGACAGCGTTCTTGACCTTC; CDR3: CASSLGTAFLTF
J: TRBJ1-4; D: -; V: TRBV19; size: -; DNA: TGTGCCAGTAGTACCCCACGAGCCCGGGAGGAAAAACTGTTTTTT; CDR3: CASSTPRAREEKLFF
J: TRBJ2-5; D: TRBD1; V: TRBV14; size: once; DNA: TGTGCCAGCAGCCCCGGGGACAGGGCGTACCAAGAGACCCAGTACTTC; CDR3: CASSPGDRAYQETQYF
J: TRBJ1-1; D: -; V: TRBV6-4; size: -; DNA: TGTGCCAGCAGTGACAGCCTGTCTAACACTGAAGCTTTCTTT; CDR3: CASSDSLSNTEAFF
J: TRBJ1-1; D: -; V: TRBV27; size: few; DNA: TGTGCCAGCAGTCCGGCAGGGAACACTGAAGCTTTCTTT; CDR3: CASSPAGNTEAFF
J: TRBJ2-7; D: -; V: TRBV6-4; size: -; DNA: TGTGCCAGCAGTTACTCGAGTACCGGGACTTACGAGCAGTACTTC; CDR3: CASSYSSTGTYEQYF
J: TRBJ2-7; D: TRBD1; V: TRBV5-6; size: few; DNA: TGTGCCAGCAGCTTAGAACAGGGGGTATCCTACGAGCAGTACTTC; CDR3: CASSLEQGVSYEQYF
J: TRBJ2-5; D: -; V: TRBV2; size: -; DNA: TGTGCCAGCTTAGCTCGTTTCCCCCACGGGGACTTC; CDR3: CASLARFPHGDF
J: TRBJ2-3; D: TRBD1; V: TRBV4-1; size: medium-sized; DNA: TGCGCCAGCAGCCAAATGGCAGGGGGCAAAGGGAGCACAGATACGCAGTATTTT; CDR3: CASSQMAGGKGSTDTQYF
J: TRBJ2-2; D: TRBD1; V: TRBV11-3; size: -; DNA: TGTGCCAGCAGCCCCGGACAGGGGCAAAAGGCCACCGGGGAGCTGTTTTTT; CDR3: CASSPGQGQKATGELFF
J: TRBJ1-3; D: -; V: TRBV7-8; size: -; DNA: TGTGCCAGCAGCTCCTTTGTCTCTGGAAACACCATATATTTT; CDR3: CASSSFVSGNTIYF
J: TRBJ2-7; D: TRBD1; V: TRBV9; size: -; DNA: TGTGCCAGCAGCAACGACAGGGACTACGAGCAGTACTTC; CDR3: CASSNDRDYEQYF
J: TRBJ1-3; D: -; V: TRBV4-1; size: -; DNA: TGCGCCAGCAGCCAAATGACATCTACTGGAAACACCATATATTTT; CDR3: CASSQMTSTGNTIYF
J: TRBJ2-2; D: -; V: TRBV7-9; size: -; DNA: TGTGCCAGCAGCTTAGGTGTGAGGCAGCCCACCGGGGAGCTGTTTTTT; CDR3: CASSLGVRQPTGELFF
J: TRBJ2-3; D: TRBD1; V: TRBV5-1; size: -; DNA: TGCGCCAGCAGCGGACGGGACAGAAGCACAGATACGCAGTATTTT; CDR3: CASSGRDRSTDTQYF
J: TRBJ2-5; D: TRBD2; V: TRBV5-4; size: -; DNA: TGTGCCAGCAGCCCTGCCAGCGGGGGGCCGGTTGACTTC; CDR3: CASSPASGGPVDF
J: TRBJ1-1; D: -; V: TRBV4-1; size: -; DNA: TGCGCCAGCAGCCGCGCGGCATCAGCCGAAGCTTTCTTT; CDR3: CASSRAASAEAFF
J: TRBJ2-1; D: -; V: TRBV9; size: -; DNA: TGTGCCAGCAGAAAAACAGGAGACGAGCAGTTCTTC; CDR3: CASRKTGDEQFF
J: TRBJ2-2; D: -; V: TRBV6-4; size: medium-sized; DNA: TGTGCCAGCAGTGACAGGGGCACCGGGGAGCTGTTTTTT; CDR3: CASSDRGTGELFF
J: TRBJ1-2; D: TRBD1; V: TRBV6-5; size: -; DNA: TGTGCCAGCAGTTACGGGACAGCAGCTAACTATGGCTACACCTTC; CDR3: CASSYGTAANYGYTF
J: TRBJ2-1; D: -; V: TRBV9; size: -; DNA: TGTGCCAGCAGCGCAACTAGTCTCAATGAGCAGTTCTTC; CDR3: CASSATSLNEQFF
J: TRBJ1-2; D: -; V: TRBV27; size: -; DNA: TGTGCCAGCTCCGGGTCGGGTCGAGGGAATGGCTACACCTTC; CDR3: CASSGSGRGNGYTF
J: TRBJ2-7; D: -; V: TRBV11-3; size: -; DNA: TGTGCCAGCAGCTTACCAGGGGTATCCTACGAGCAGTACTTC; CDR3: CASSLPGVSYEQYF
J: TRBJ2-3; D: -; V: TRBV29-1; size: -; DNA: TGCAGCGTGGTACAGGTAACAGATACGCAGTATTTT; CDR3: CSVVQVTDTQYF
J: TRBJ1-2; D: TRBD1; V: TRBV6-1; size: -; DNA: TGTGCCAGCAGTGCGCGGACAGGGGGCGCGGATGGCTACACCTTC; CDR3: CASSARTGGADGYTF
J: TRBJ1-4; D: TRBD1; V: TRBV5-1; size: -; DNA: TGCGCCAGCAGCTTTGATGGGGACAGCCCAACTAATGAAAAACTGTTTTTT; CDR3: CASSFDGDSPTNEKLFF
J: TRBJ1-2; D: TRBD1; V: TRBV5-6; size: -; DNA: TGTGCCAGCAGCTTGGGGACAGGGTCTATCTATGGCTACACCTTC; CDR3: CASSLGTGSIYGYTF
J: TRBJ2-7; D: -; V: TRBV11-2; size: -; DNA: TGTGCCAGCAGCTTAGGGGGCCAGGTGGCGGGAGAGCAGTACTTC; CDR3: CASSLGGQVAGEQYF
J: TRBJ2-3; D: TRBD2; V: TRBV5-1; size: -; DNA: TGCGCCAGCAGCCTAGCGGGGGCCCTTAGCACAGATACGCAGTATTTT; CDR3: CASSLAGALSTDTQYF
J: TRBJ1-2; D: TRBD1; V: TRBV6-4; size: few; DNA: TGTGCCAGCAGTCAGGACAGGGGACACTATGGCTACACCTTC; CDR3: CASSQDRGHYGYTF
J: TRBJ2-5; D: TRBD2; V: TRBV6-5; size: -; DNA: TGTGCCAGCAGCCCCCGGGGGGGCCAAGAGACCCAGTACTTC; CDR3: CASSPRGGQETQYF
J: TRBJ1-2; D: TRBD1; V: TRBV6-1; size: -; DNA: TGTGCCAGCAGCCCTGACAGGGGCCGCTTCTATGGCTACACCTTC; CDR3: CASSPDRGRFYGYTF
J: TRBJ1-4; D: TRBD1; V: TRBV9; size: -; DNA: TGTGCCAGCAGCCAAACCGGGACAGGGCGAGAAAAACTGTTTTTT; CDR3: CASSQTGTGREKLFF
J: TRBJ2-1; D: TRBD1; V: TRBV14; size: -; DNA: TGTGCCAGCAGCCAAGATTTAACAGGGGCGAGGAATGAGCAGTTCTTC; CDR3: CASSQDLTGARNEQFF
J: TRBJ2-1; D: -; V: TRBV9; size: -; DNA: TGTGCCAGCTCTGTGGAGGACAGCTCCTACAATGAGCAGTTCTTC; CDR3: CASSVEDSSYNEQFF
J: TRBJ2-3; D: -; V: TRBV15; size: -; DNA: TGTGCCACCAGCAGAGAGGTTGGCAGGGGAAAACAAGATACGCAGTATTTT; CDR3: CATSREVGRGKQDTQYF
J: TRBJ2-5; D: TRBD2; V: TRBV28; size: -; DNA: TGTGCCAGCAGCAAACTCCAGGGACTAGCGGGGGGACAAGAGACCCAGTACTTC; CDR3: CASSKLQGLAGGQETQYF
J: TRBJ1-1; D: -; V: TRBV29-1; size: -; DNA: TGCAGCGTTGAGGGGTCAGGGACTGAAGCTTTCTTT; CDR3: CSVEGSGTEAFF
J: TRBJ1-5; D: -; V: TRBV7-8; size: few; DNA: TGTGCCAGCAGCCAATCGGGAAGGAGCAATCAGCCCCAGCATTTT; CDR3: CASSQSGRSNQPQHF
J: TRBJ1-1; D: -; V: TRBV4-1; size: -; DNA: TGCGCCAGCAGCCAAGAGGTCAGGGGAAACACTGAAGCTTTCTTT; CDR3: CASSQEVRGNTEAFF
J: TRBJ1-1; D: TRBD1; V: TRBV6-6; size: -; DNA: TGTGCCAGCAGTCGGACAGGGGACTGGAACACTGAAGCTTTCTTT; CDR3: CASSRTGDWNTEAFF
J: TRBJ1-1; D: -; V: TRBV19; size: -; DNA: TGTGCCAGTAGTATAACCGGGTTGAACACTGAAGCTTTCTTT; CDR3: CASSITGLNTEAFF
J: TRBJ2-7; D: TRBD1; V: TRBV5-6; size: -; DNA: TGTGCCAGCAGCTTTTCAACAGGGGACGAGCAGTACTTC; CDR3: CASSFSTGDEQYF
J: TRBJ2-6; D: TRBD2; V: TRBV6-1; size: -; DNA: TGTGCCAGCAGCGAACTAGCGGGGGGTTTCGGGGCCAACGTCCTGACTTTC; CDR3: CASSELAGGFGANVLTF
J: TRBJ2-3; D: -; V: TRBV27; size: -; DNA: TGTGCCAGCAGTTTATTGGGCAGGGGGGCTAGCACAGATACGCAGTATTTT; CDR3: CASSLLGRGASTDTQYF
J: TRBJ1-2; D: TRBD1; V: TRBV9; size: few; DNA: TGTGCCAGCAGCAGAGGGACAGCAAATAACTATGGCTACACCTTC; CDR3: CASSRGTANNYGYTF
J: TRBJ2-7; D: TRBD2; V: TRBV7-2; size: few; DNA: TGTGCCAGCAGCCCAGGGACTAGCGGGGGATCCTACGAGCAGTACTTC; CDR3: CASSPGTSGGSYEQYF
J: TRBJ2-3; D: TRBD2; V: TRBV5-1; size: -; DNA: TGCGCCAGCAGCCCGAACCTAGGGCGGGGGGGAACTAGCACAGATACGCAGTATTTT; CDR3: CASSPNLGRGGTSTDTQYF
J: TRBJ1-1; D: TRBD1; V: TRBV5-1; size: few; DNA: TGCGCCAGCAGCTCACCGGACAGGGCTGAAGCTTTCTTT; CDR3: CASSSPDRAEAFF
J: TRBJ2-5; D: TRBD1; V: TRBV7-9; size: -; DNA: TGTGCTAGCAGCTCCCTCAGGGACAGGGCACAAGAGACCCAGTACTTC; CDR3: CASSSLRDRAQETQYF
J: TRBJ2-1; D: -; V: TRBV27; size: -; DNA: TGTGCCAGCAGCTCTCTCGCGGGGTACAATGAGCAGTTCTTC; CDR3: CASSSLAGYNEQFF